This TCR beta chain originates from a study of blood T cell repertoires in COVID-19. Study details: The samples span acute and convalescent COVID-19 from the United States, Italy and Spain. PBMCs, B-cell-depleted T cells, or T cells were the source of the cDNA or gDNA that made up the material.

In the source study's methods: Reference gene primer amplification in the assay estimated nucleated cell counts. The protocol was immunoSEQ multiplex PCR, while the TCRdb copy is restricted to in-frame clones and leaves out a portion. V and J calls and clone size come straight from that table; D and trimming were deduced from the DNA. The repertoire has 44,000 or so clones, 75% to 85% of them found once; the top ten carry roughly 8.2%. Trimming at V came to 1 base and at J to 2 bases, leaving 1 base not matched to a gene. The CDR3 totals 15 residues. Germline CDR1 reads MGHDK; CDR2 reads SYGVNS. The TCR comes from a man aged 80 or over in a cohort sampled during active COVID-19. The rearrangement joins TRBV25-1 to TRBJ1-4; 7 bases are a match to TRBD1. Sequencing was carried out using peripheral blood. CDR3 protein: CASSESGGTNEKLFF. The CDR3 region has the DNA TGTGCCAGCAGTGAATCAGGGGGGACTAATGAAAAACTGTTTTTT.